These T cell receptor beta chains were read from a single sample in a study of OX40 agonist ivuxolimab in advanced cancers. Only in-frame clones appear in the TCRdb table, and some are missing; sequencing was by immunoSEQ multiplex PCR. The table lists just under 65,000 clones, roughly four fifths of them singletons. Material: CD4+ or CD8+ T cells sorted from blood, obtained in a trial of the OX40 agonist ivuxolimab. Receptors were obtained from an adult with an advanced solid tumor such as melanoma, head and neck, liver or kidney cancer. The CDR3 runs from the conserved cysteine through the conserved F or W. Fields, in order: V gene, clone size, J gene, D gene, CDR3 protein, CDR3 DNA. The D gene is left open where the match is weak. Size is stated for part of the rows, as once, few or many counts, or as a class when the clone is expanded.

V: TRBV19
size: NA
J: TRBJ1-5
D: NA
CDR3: CASSPLRGPQHF
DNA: TGTGCCAGTAGTCCCCTTAGGGGGCCCCAGCATTTT

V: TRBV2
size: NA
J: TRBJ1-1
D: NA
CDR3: CATGAREGTEAFF
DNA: TGTGCCACCGGGGCCCGGGAAGGCACTGAAGCTTTCTTT

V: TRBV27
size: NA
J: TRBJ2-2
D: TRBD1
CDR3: CASSYGTGGGGELFF
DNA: TGTGCCAGCAGTTACGGGACAGGGGGTGGTGGGGAGCTGTTTTTT

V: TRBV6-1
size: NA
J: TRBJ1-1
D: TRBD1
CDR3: CASSDGTGFLAFF
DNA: TGTGCCAGCAGTGACGGGACAGGGTTTTTGGCTTTCTTT

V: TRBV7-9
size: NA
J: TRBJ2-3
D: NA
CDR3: CASSHSGKATDTQYF
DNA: TGTGCCAGCAGCCACTCAGGGAAGGCGACAGATACGCAGTATTTT

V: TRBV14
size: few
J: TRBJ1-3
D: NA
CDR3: CASSQEHGNTIYF
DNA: TGTGCCAGCAGCCAAGAACATGGAAACACCATATATTTT

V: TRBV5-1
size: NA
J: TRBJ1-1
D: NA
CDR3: CASSLRGTMNTEAFF
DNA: TGCGCCAGCAGCTTGCGGGGCACCATGAACACTGAAGCTTTCTTT

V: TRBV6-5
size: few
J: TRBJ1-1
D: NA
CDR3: CASRYAANTEAFF
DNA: TGTGCCAGCCGATACGCGGCTAACACTGAAGCTTTCTTT

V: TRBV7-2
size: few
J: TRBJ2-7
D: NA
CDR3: CASSLVGVAYEQYF
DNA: TGTGCCAGCAGCTTAGTTGGGGTAGCCTACGAGCAGTACTTC

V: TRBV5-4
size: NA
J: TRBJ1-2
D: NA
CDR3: CASSLDGPNYGYTF
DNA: TGTGCCAGCAGCTTGGACGGCCCTAACTATGGCTACACCTTC

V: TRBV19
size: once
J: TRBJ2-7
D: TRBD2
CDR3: CASRHTSGGSYEQYF
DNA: TGTGCCAGTAGGCATACTAGCGGGGGGTCCTACGAGCAGTACTTC

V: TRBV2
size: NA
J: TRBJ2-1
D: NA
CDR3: CASRRRSGSSYNEQFF
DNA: TGTGCCAGCAGGAGACGTTCCGGGAGCTCCTACAATGAGCAGTTCTTC

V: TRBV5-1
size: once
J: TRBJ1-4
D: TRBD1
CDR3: CASSPGGSYSNEKLFF
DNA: TGCGCCAGCAGCCCAGGGGGCAGCTACTCTAATGAAAAACTGTTTTTT

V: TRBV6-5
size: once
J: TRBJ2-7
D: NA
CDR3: CASGAGSSYEQYF
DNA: TGTGCCAGCGGCGCCGGGAGCTCCTACGAGCAGTACTTC

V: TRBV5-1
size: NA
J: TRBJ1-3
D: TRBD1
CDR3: CASSPSGTGYSLGNTIYF
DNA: TGCGCCAGCAGCCCATCCGGGACAGGGTATTCGCTTGGAAACACCATATATTTT

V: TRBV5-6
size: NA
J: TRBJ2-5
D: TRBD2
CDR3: CASSLGLAGGSQETQYF
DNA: TGTGCCAGCAGCTTGGGACTAGCGGGGGGATCCCAAGAGACCCAGTACTTC

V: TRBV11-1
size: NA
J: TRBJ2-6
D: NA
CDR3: CASSSEGTGANVLTF
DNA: TGTGCCAGCAGCTCAGAGGGGACTGGGGCCAACGTCCTGACTTTC

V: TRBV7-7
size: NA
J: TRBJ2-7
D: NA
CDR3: CASSPYGGLGEQYF
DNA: TGTGCTAGCAGCCCTTACGGGGGGCTGGGCGAGCAGTACTTC

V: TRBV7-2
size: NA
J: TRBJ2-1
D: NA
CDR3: CASSLKPTAGHNEQFF
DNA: TGTGCCAGCAGCTTAAAACCCACCGCGGGGCACAATGAGCAGTTCTTC

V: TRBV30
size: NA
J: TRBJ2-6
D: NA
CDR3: CAWTHRVSGANVLTF
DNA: TGTGCCTGGACCCACAGGGTCTCTGGGGCCAACGTCCTGACTTTC

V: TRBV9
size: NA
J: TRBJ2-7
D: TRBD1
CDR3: CARGDSTYEQYF
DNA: TGTGCCAGAGGGGACAGCACCTACGAGCAGTACTTC

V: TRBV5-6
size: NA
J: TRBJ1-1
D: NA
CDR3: CASSSAGSLGTEAFF
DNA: TGTGCCAGCAGCTCTGCAGGGTCTCTCGGCACTGAAGCTTTCTTT

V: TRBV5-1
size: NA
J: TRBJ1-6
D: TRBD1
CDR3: CASSLTWDRALSPLHF
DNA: TGCGCCAGCAGCTTGACATGGGACAGGGCCCTTTCACCCCTCCACTTT

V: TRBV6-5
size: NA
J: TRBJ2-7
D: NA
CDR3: CASRPDDTYEQYF
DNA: TGTGCCAGCAGACCCGATGACACCTACGAGCAGTACTTC

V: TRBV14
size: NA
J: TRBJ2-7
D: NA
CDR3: CASSRWGVYEQYF
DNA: TGTGCCAGCAGCCGCTGGGGGGTTTACGAGCAGTACTTC

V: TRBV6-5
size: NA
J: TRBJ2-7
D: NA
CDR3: CASSYRHEQYF
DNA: TGTGCCAGCAGTTACCGACACGAGCAGTACTTC

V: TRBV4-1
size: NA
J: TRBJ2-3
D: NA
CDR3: CASSQGRLEGAQYF
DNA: TGCGCCAGCAGCCAAGGACGCCTGGAGGGGGCGCAGTATTTT

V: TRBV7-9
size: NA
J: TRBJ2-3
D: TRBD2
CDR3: CASSLSRLALTDTQYF
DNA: TGTGCCAGCAGCTTATCCAGACTAGCGCTCACAGATACGCAGTATTTT

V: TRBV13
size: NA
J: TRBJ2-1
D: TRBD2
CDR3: CASSFSTPGLAGGPGEQFF
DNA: TGTGCCAGCAGCTTTAGTACCCCAGGGCTAGCGGGGGGGCCAGGTGAGCAGTTCTTC

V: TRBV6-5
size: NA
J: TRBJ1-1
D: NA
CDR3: CASSYRQQGPEAFF
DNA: TGTGCCAGCAGTTACCGACAACAGGGCCCTGAAGCTTTCTTT

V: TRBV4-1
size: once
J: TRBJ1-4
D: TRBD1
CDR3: CASSQPPGTGGQEKLFF
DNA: TGCGCCAGCAGCCAACCTCCCGGGACAGGGGGCCAAGAAAAACTGTTTTTT

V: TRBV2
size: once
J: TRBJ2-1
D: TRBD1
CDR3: CASSEGDSSYNEQFF
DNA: TGTGCCAGCAGTGAGGGGGACAGTTCTTACAATGAGCAGTTCTTC

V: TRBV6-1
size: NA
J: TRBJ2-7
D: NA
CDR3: CASLEKRVIPYEQYF
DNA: TGTGCCAGCCTAGAAAAGCGGGTCATACCCTACGAGCAGTACTTC

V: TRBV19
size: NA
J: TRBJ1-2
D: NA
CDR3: CASSIGSRGTGYTF
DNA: TGTGCCAGTAGTATCGGCTCCCGGGGAACTGGCTACACCTTC

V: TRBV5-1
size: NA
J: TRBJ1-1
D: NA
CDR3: CASSLSRLNTEAFF
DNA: TGCGCCAGCAGCTTATCCAGACTGAACACTGAAGCTTTCTTT

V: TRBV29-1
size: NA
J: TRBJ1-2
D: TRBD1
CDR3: CSVEDPLTGPKYGYTF
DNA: TGCAGCGTTGAAGACCCTTTGACAGGGCCGAAGTATGGCTACACCTTC

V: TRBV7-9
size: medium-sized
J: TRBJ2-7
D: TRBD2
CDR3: CASSPPAGEPYEQYF
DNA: TGTGCCAGCAGCCCCCCGGCGGGGGAACCCTACGAGCAGTACTTC

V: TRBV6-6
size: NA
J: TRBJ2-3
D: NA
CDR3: CASRIPGLDTQYF
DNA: TGTGCCAGCAGGATCCCAGGGTTAGATACGCAGTATTTT

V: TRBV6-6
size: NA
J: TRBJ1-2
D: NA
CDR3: CASSGGGLQLGGYTF
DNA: TGTGCCAGCAGTGGGGGGGGCCTGCAACTAGGTGGCTACACCTTC

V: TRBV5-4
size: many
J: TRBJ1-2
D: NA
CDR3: CASRFTGYGYTF
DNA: TGTGCCAGCAGGTTCACGGGGTATGGCTACACCTTC

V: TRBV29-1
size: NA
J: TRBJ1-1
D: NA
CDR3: CSVGGSRGGEAFF
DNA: TGCAGCGTTGGAGGCTCCCGGGGAGGTGAAGCTTTCTTT

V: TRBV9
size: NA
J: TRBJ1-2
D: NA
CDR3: CASSSDRVGGYTF
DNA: TGTGCCAGCAGCTCGGACAGAGTGGGAGGCTACACCTTC

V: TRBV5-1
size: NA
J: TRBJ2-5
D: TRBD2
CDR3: CASSLGTSSQETQYF
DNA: TGCGCCAGCAGCTTGGGGACTAGCAGTCAAGAGACCCAGTACTTC

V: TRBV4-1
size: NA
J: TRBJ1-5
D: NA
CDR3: CASSRSHQGSQPQHF
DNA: TGCGCCAGCAGCCGTAGCCACCAGGGGAGTCAGCCCCAGCATTTT

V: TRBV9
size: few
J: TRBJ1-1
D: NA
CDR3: CASSVETGRWERGTEAFF
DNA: TGTGCCAGCAGCGTAGAAACAGGGAGGTGGGAGAGAGGCACTGAAGCTTTCTTT

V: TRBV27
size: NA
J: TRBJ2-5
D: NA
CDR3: CASRTTRKETQYF
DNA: TGTGCCAGCAGGACAACAAGGAAAGAGACCCAGTACTTC

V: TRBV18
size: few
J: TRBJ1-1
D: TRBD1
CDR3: CASSLGQGGANTEAFF
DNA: TGTGCCAGCTCACTGGGACAGGGGGGTGCAAACACTGAAGCTTTCTTT

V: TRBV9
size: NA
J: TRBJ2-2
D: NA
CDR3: CASSVVSWSNTGELFF
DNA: TGTGCCAGCAGCGTAGTTTCGTGGAGCAACACCGGGGAGCTGTTTTTT

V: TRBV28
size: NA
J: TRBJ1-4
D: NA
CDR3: CASSGHGGSNEKLFF
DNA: TGTGCCAGCAGTGGTCATGGGGGATCTAATGAAAAACTGTTTTTT

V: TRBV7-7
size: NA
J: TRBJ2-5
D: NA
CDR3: CASSLAGGPTETQYF
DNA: TGTGCCAGCAGCTTAGCCGGAGGTCCCACAGAGACCCAGTACTTC

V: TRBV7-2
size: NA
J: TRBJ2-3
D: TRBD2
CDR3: CASSLAGGYADTQYF
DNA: TGTGCCAGCAGCTTAGCGGGGGGGTACGCAGATACGCAGTATTTT